The 14 T cell receptor beta chains presented below share a single source sample, sequenced in a study of blood T cell repertoires in COVID-19. Here immunoSEQ multiplex PCR was the method, and the copy in TCRdb shows in-frame clones only, minus some. The sample has over 65,000 clones, roughly 90% seen once; the top ten hold less than 35%. The sequenced sample was peripheral blood. The receptor source for this set is a middle-aged man with active or convalescent COVID-19.

The chain recombines TRBV21-1 with TRBJ2-5; TRBD1, the table's D call, lacks a check against the DNA. TRBV21-1 is termed a pseudogene. There are 17 residues in the CDR3. The CDR3 DNA is TGTGCCAGCACCTCAAAGCACGGCAGGTTGATGAAAGAGACCCAGTACTTC. The encoded protein is CASTSKHGRLMKETQYF.

The gene calls are TRBV5-1 and TRBJ1-6, with D uncertain. The CDR3 has 15 amino acids. V dropped 0 bases and J dropped 5 bases, with 9 bases sitting between them. Germline CDR1 SGHRS, CDR2 YFSETQ. The CDR3 loop is CASSLAQRNNSPLHF. DNA of the CDR3: TGCGCCAGCAGCTTGGCGCAGAGGAATAATTCACCCCTCCACTTT. The entire variable domain, with the rest obtained from reference TRBV5-1 and TRBJ1-6, is as follows: KAGVTQTPRYLIKTRGQQVTLSCSPISGHRSVSWYQQTPGQGLQFLFEYFSETQRNKGNFPGRFSGRQFSNSRSEMNVSTLELGDSALYLCASSLAQRNNSPLHFGNGTRLTVT.

V is TRBV28 and J is TRBJ2-7, with 9 bases matching TRBD2. The CDR3 runs 14 residues. V gave up 6 bases and J gave up 0 bases; unmatched junction bases: 3. In germline, CDR1 is MDHEN, CDR2 SYDVKM. The CDR3 DNA sequence: TGTGCCAGCAGCAGACTAGCGGACTCCTACGAGCAGTACTTC. Translating it yields CASSRLADSYEQYF.

This clone has just a few counts. The chain carries TRBV6-2 or TRBV6-3 and TRBJ2-3; 11 nucleotides agree with TRBD2. The V gene end was trimmed by 2 bases and the J gene end by 5 bases; junction bases not matched to a gene: 6. Germline CDR1 MNHEY, CDR2 SVGEGT. The CDR3 length is 16 residues. CDR3 in DNA: TGTGCCAGCAGTTACGGGAAACTAGCGGGGGTAGATACGCAGTATTTT. Protein sequence: CASSYGKLAGVDTQYF.

This chain links TRBV7-9 with TRBJ2-1, with 7 nucleotides matching TRBD1. Unmatched junction bases numbered 1, after V lost 5 bases and J lost 3 bases. This CDR3 region has 13 residues. The germline CDR1 and CDR2 sequences are SEHNR and FQNEAQ (reference sequence). CDR3 nucleotides: TGTGCCAGCAGCGGGGACAGCTACAATGAGCAGTTCTTC. Protein: CASSGDSYNEQFF.

CDR3 loop: CASSLVSGDEQFF. CDR3 nucleotide sequence: TGTGCCAGCAGCTTGGTTTCAGGGGACGAGCAGTTCTTC. V gene TRBV5-4 combines with J gene TRBJ2-1; tentatively, D is TRBD1 (6 bases). The CDR3 extends over 13 amino acids. Trimming left V 0 bases short and J 10 bases short, with 11 bases between. Per germline, CDR1 SGHNT and CDR2 YYREEE (reference sequence).

The V call is TRBV5-5, the J call TRBJ2-1; D gene uncertain. This CDR3 contains 14 residues. CDR1 SGHKS and CDR2 YYEKEE come from the germline V gene (reference sequence). Trimming stripped 0 bases from V and 3 bases from J, with 7 bases between. This CDR3 is CASSLDPGYNEQFF. The CDR3 DNA follows: TGTGCCAGCAGCTTGGACCCAGGCTACAATGAGCAGTTCTTC.

The rearrangement uses TRBV18 and TRBJ2-5; no clear D gene. CDR1 is KGHSH, CDR2 LQKENI, per germline. The CDR3 spans 14 residues. V was shortened by 0 bases and J by 5 bases, with 10 bases between the two germline ends. CDR3 region: CASSPPALQETQYF. CDR3 DNA: TGTGCCAGCTCACCACCGGCCCTCCAGGAGACCCAGTACTTC.

This clone was seen a handful of times. The chain links TRBV30 to TRBJ2-1; D is perhaps TRBD2 (6 bases). CDR3 size: 14 residues. Germline CDR1 GTSNPN, CDR2 SVGIG (reference sequence). The germline V and J ends were trimmed by 3 bases and 8 bases, with 17 bases remaining between them. The CDR3 DNA reads TGTGCCTGGAGGGGACTCCCTCCTACCGATGAGCAGTTCTTC. Translating gives CAWRGLPPTDEQFF.

In this sample, this clone turned up once. This chain uses TRBV30 with TRBJ2-1; TRBD2 agrees at 12 bases. This CDR3 contains 20 residues. Germline CDR1 is GTSNPN and CDR2 is SVGIG (reference sequence). J gave up 0 bases and V 3 bases, and 15 bases lay outside the gene matches. The CDR3 DNA is TGTGCCTGGAGCGCCATATTGACTAGCGGGGGTCATAGCTCCTACAATGAGCAGTTCTTC. Translation: CAWSAILTSGGHSSYNEQFF.

This chain connects TRBV7-8 to TRBJ1-1; D uncertain. Germline V gene sequence: CDR1 SGHVS, CDR2 FQNEAQ. The CDR3 runs 15 residues. Deletions cut 1 base from V and 1 base from J, with 10 bases between. CDR3 nucleotide sequence: TGTGCCAGCAGCTTAGGTCCCCGAGGGAACACTGAAGCTTTCTTT. Amino acids: CASSLGPRGNTEAFF.

V is TRBV7-2 and J is TRBJ2-3, with 9 bases identical to TRBD1. Germline V gives CDR1 SGHTA, CDR2 FQGNSA. The V gene end was trimmed by 1 base and the J gene end by 0 bases; junction bases not matched to a gene: 8. The CDR3 is 18 amino acids. CDR3 amino acids: CASSLDPQGALSTDTQYF. Here the CDR3 DNA reads TGTGCCAGCAGCTTAGATCCACAGGGGGCACTAAGCACAGATACGCAGTATTTT. The full variable domain, completed using reference TRBV7-2 and TRBJ2-3, is GAGVSQSPSNKVTEKGKDVELRCDPISGHTALYWYRQSLGQGLEFLIYFQGNSAPDKSGLPSDRFSAERTGGSVSTLTIQRTQQEDSAVYLCASSLDPQGALSTDTQYFGPGTRLTVL.

CDR3 protein: CSAAGEDTQYF. The CDR3, as DNA: TGCAGTGCGGCAGGGGAGGATACGCAGTATTTT. V and J are TRBV20-1 and TRBJ2-3, with TRBD1 as a possible D gene (6 bases). This CDR3 contains 11 residues. Per germline, CDR1 DFQATT and CDR2 SNEGSKA (reference sequence). Between the trimmed V and J ends, which lost 6 bases and 6 bases, there was a span of 10 bases.

The chain joins TRBV4-2 to TRBJ2-1; D is perhaps TRBD2 (6 bases). The germline CDR1 and CDR2 sequences are LGHNA and YNFKEQ. The CDR3 has 16 residues. V lost 1 base and J lost 4, with 14 bases in between. The CDR3 nucleotides read TGTGCCAGCAGCCAAGGGACTATCAAAGAGTACAATGAGCAGTTCTTC. This codes for CASSQGTIKEYNEQFF.